The sequence of this T cell receptor beta chain was determined in a study of T cell repertoires in aging, cancer and after chemotherapy. Amplification of TCR beta used genomic DNA extracted from peripheral blood. The CDR3 totals 12 residues. Looked up from germline, CDR1 is GTSNPN and CDR2 is SVGIG (reference sequence). Rearranged V-D-J TRB sequences were amplified with a mixed TRB-A/B primer pool. TCRdb analysed the multiplex PCR reads with MiXCR anew, one entry per CDR3 protein. The table has 2,500 to 3,500 distinct CDR3 sequences, under 30% seen once. This clonotype was counted once. Its target is not known. A single base separates this from a much larger clone, so it may be a read error. Study observations and caveats: Compared with age-matched healthy donors, untreated hematological or solid cancer patients showed higher blood TCR clonality.

The chain has TRBV30 and TRBJ1-2; D remains ambiguous. The clonotype was recovered from a human donor with a solid tumor. Sequencing used blood. The CDR3 spells CAWSDLNYGSTF. In DNA, the CDR3 is TGTGCCTGGAGTGACCTTAACTATGGCTCCACCTTC.